The entry below gives a single T cell receptor (beta chain) sequence along with its context. Looked up from germline, CDR1 is GTSNPN and CDR2 is SVGIG (reference sequence). The CDR3 is made up of 14 amino acids. J lost 5 bases, V lost 2 bases, and 4 bases had no gene match. This sample is part of a study of cytomegalovirus exposure and HLA in healthy donors. Study-wide context: When 350 to 400 donors were genotyped, roughly 82% of them were found to fall in the Caucasian-associated ancestry cluster.

Both 60 Vbeta primers and 13 Jbeta primers went into the PCR. The data were produced by immunoSEQ multiplex PCR, yet TCRdb's version contains in-frame clones alone and is incomplete. There are over 120,000 clones in the sample; nearly 10% occur only once, and roughly 1.9% lies in the top ten. The specimen sequenced was PBMCs. The sequence was collected from a man between 45 and 60 years old in good health and CMV-seronegative. J is TRBJ2-1 and V is TRBV30, with 9 bases matching TRBD1. The CDR3 reads CAWSSGTGNNEQFF. In DNA form, the CDR3 reads TGTGCCTGGAGTTCCGGGACAGGGAACAATGAGCAGTTCTTC.